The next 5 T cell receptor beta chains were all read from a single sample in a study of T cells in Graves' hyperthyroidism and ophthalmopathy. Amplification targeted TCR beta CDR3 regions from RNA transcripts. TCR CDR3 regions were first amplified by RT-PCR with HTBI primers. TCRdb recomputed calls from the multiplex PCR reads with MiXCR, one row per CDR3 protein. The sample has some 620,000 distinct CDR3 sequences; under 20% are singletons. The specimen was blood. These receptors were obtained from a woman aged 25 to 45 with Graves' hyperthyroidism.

CDR3: CASSLGGGVTYEQYF. For the CDR3, the DNA is TGTGCCAGCAGCTTAGGGGGCGGCGTAACCTACGAGCAGTACTTC. The rearrangement links TRBV11-2 to TRBJ2-7, with D possibly matching TRBD1 (5 bases). V was pared by 1 base and J by 2 bases, with 12 bases between. Germline V CDR1 and CDR2: SGHAT, FQNNGV. The CDR3 loop spans 15 amino acids.

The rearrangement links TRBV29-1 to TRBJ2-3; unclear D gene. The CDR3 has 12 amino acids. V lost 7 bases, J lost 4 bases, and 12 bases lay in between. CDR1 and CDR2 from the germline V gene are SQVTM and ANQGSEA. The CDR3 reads CSANLNPDTQYF. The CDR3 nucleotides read TGCAGCGCCAATCTAAACCCAGATACGCAGTATTTT.

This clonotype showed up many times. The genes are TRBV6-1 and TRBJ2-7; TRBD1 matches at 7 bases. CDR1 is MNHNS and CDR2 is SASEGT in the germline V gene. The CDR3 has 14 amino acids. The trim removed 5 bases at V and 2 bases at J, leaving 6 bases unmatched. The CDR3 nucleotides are TGTGCCAGCAGTCCGACAGGGTCTGCCTACGAGCAGTACTTC. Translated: CASSPTGSAYEQYF.

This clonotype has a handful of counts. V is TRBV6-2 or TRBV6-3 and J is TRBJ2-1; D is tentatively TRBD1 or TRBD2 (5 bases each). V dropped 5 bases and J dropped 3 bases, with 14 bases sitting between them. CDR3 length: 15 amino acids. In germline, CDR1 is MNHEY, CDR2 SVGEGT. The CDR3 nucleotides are TGTGCCAGCAGTGGCCTCAGGGACCTCTACAATGAGCAGTTCTTC. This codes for CASSGLRDLYNEQFF.

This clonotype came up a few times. As DNA, the CDR3 is TGTGCCAGCAGCTTGGCCGGGTCCCCTTTGGCAGGGGCCCTCTATGGCTACACCTTC. This translates into CASSLAGSPLAGALYGYTF. This rearrangement joins TRBV5-6 to TRBJ1-2, with D possibly matching TRBD1 (6 bases). The V gene lost 0 bases and the J gene lost 4 bases, with 25 bases spanning the gap. Germline V gene sequence: CDR1 SGHDT, CDR2 YYEEEE. The CDR3 is 19 residues long.